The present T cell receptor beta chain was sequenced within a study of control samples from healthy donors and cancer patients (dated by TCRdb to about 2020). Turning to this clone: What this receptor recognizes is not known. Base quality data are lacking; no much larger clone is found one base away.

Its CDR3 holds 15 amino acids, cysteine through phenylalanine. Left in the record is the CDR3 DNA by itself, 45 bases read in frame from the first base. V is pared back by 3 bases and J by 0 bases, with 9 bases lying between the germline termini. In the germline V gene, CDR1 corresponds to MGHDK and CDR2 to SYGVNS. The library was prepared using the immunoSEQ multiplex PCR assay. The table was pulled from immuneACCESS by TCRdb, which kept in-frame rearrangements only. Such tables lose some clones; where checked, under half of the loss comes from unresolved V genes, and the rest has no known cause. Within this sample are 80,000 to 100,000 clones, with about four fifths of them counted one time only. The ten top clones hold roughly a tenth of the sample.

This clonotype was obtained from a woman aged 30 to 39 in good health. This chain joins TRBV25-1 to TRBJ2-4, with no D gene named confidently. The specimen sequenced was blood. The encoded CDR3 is CASSDKELAKNIQYF. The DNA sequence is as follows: TGTGCCAGCAGTGATAAAGAGCTAGCCAAAAACATTCAGTACTTC. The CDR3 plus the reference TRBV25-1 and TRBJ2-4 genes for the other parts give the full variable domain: EADIYQTPRYLVIGTGKKITLECSQTMGHDKMYWYQQDPGMELHLIHYSYGVNSTEKGDLSSESTVSRIRTEHFPLTLESARPSHTSQYLCASSDKELAKNIQYFGAGTRLSVL.